A single sample is the source of the 11 T cell receptor beta chains below, sequenced in a study of cytomegalovirus exposure and HLA in healthy donors. Only in-frame clones appear in the TCRdb table, and some are missing; sequencing was by immunoSEQ multiplex PCR. The table shows some 110,000 clones, with approximately 90% occurring only once. The sample taken for sequencing was PBMCs. Receptors originate from a man younger than 30 in good health and CMV-seropositive.

The V call is TRBV10-2, the J call TRBJ2-5; D might be TRBD2 (5 bases). With 8 bases removed from V and 5 bases from J, the gap between germline ends came to 12 bases. The CDR3 covers 12 residues. The germline CDR1 and CDR2 sequences are WSHSY and SAAADI. This CDR3 reads CASSGLGETQYF. The CDR3 DNA reads as TGCGCCAGCTCGGGATTGGGGGAGACCCAGTACTTC.

The sample holds one count of this clone. The chain is built from TRBV7-9 and TRBJ1-2; D is unclear. This CDR3 spans 14 amino acids. Germline V CDR1 and CDR2: SEHNR, FQNEAQ (reference sequence). Deletions cut 3 bases from V and 6 bases from J, with 14 bases between. CDR3 sequence: CASSLDGKKDGYTF. CDR3 DNA sequence: TGTGCCAGCAGCTTGGACGGGAAGAAAGATGGCTACACCTTC.

In this sample, this clone turned up once. V is TRBV4-3 and J is TRBJ2-7; TRBD2 might be the D (6 bases). This CDR3 comprises 15 residues. The V gene's germline CDR1 is LGHNA and CDR2 YSLEER. Trimming removed 2 bases at V and 2 bases at J, with 13 bases between. The CDR3 bases are TGCGCCAGCAGCCAACTCAGGGAGGAAACCTACGAGCAGTACTTC. Amino acids: CASSQLREETYEQYF.

The CDR3 protein is CASSPGTGVYGYTF. CDR3 coding DNA: TGTGCCAGCAGCCCCGGGACAGGGGTTTATGGCTACACCTTC. The genes are TRBV7-2 and TRBJ1-2; 10 bases are a match to TRBD1. Trimming at V came to 5 bases and at J to 5 bases, leaving 5 bases not matched to a gene. The CDR3 runs to 14 residues. Germline-derived CDR1 and CDR2 are SGHTA and FQGNSA.

The chain employs TRBV5-4 and TRBJ2-1; 8 bases are a match to TRBD2. Per germline, CDR1 SGHNT and CDR2 YYREEE (reference sequence). V lost 4 bases and J lost 1; bases outside the gene matches: 4. The CDR3 covers 15 residues. This chain's CDR3 is CASSTRLASYNEQFF. CDR3 in DNA: TGTGCCAGCAGCACTCGACTAGCGTCCTACAATGAGCAGTTCTTC.

This rearrangement joins TRBV4-1 to TRBJ1-1; 7 bases align to TRBD1. J gave up 0 bases and V 2 bases, and 6 bases lay outside the gene matches. The germline CDR1 and CDR2 sequences are MGHRA and YSYEKL. The CDR3 spans 16 residues. The CDR3, as DNA: TGCGCCAGCAGCCAACCAACCAGGGGGATGAACACTGAAGCTTTCTTT. Encoded protein: CASSQPTRGMNTEAFF.

J is TRBJ1-4 and V is TRBV20-1; D remains unclear. V lost 2 bases to trimming and J lost 8 bases, with 3 bases between them. CDR1 is DFQATT and CDR2 is SNEGSKA in the germline V gene (reference sequence). CDR3 size: 10 residues. CDR3: CSARLEKLFF. CDR3 nucleotide sequence: TGCAGTGCTAGACTAGAAAAACTGTTTTTT.

The chain employs TRBV2 and TRBJ1-1; D remains unclear. The CDR3 totals 15 residues. In germline, CDR1 is SNHLY, CDR2 FYNNEI. V lost 2 bases and J lost 3, with 13 bases in between. The DNA of the CDR3 is TGTGCCAGCAGTGAAAGCACCCCAGGTGACACTGAAGCTTTCTTT. Translating it yields CASSESTPGDTEAFF.

The J gene is TRBJ2-5, the V gene TRBV2, with D hard to call. Germline CDR1 and CDR2: SNHLY and FYNNEI. V lost 8 bases and J lost 1, with 5 bases in between. The length of the CDR3 is 11 residues. The CDR3 nucleotides read TGTGCCAGCGGGCCCCAAGAGACCCAGTACTTC. Translation gives CASGPQETQYF.

The chain combines TRBV6-6 with TRBJ1-5; TRBD1 matches 8 bases. The V gene end was trimmed by 5 bases and the J gene end by 4 bases; junction bases not matched to a gene: 4. The CDR3 runs 14 residues. Germline CDR1 MNHNY, CDR2 SVGAGI (reference sequence). The CDR3: CASSRQGRNQPQHF. CDR3 sequence (DNA): TGTGCCAGCAGTCGACAGGGGAGGAATCAGCCCCAGCATTTT.

The V gene is TRBV19, the J gene TRBJ2-1, with 10 bases that match TRBD1. Germline V gene lookup returns CDR1 LNHDA and CDR2 SQIVND (reference sequence). The CDR3 covers 14 residues. The trim removed 4 bases at V and 10 bases at J, leaving 7 bases unmatched. The CDR3 DNA reads TGTGCCAGTAGTAAAGGACAGGGGGTTCCCGAGCAGTTCTTC. Translation gives CASSKGQGVPEQFF.